Following are 8 T cell receptor beta chains from one sample sequenced in a study of PD-1 blockade in classical Hodgkin lymphoma. Profiling relied on immunoSEQ multiplex PCR, and the TCRdb table lists in-frame clones only, not all of them. Among about 22,000 clones listed, 70% to 85% were seen once. All the patients suffered relapse after autologous stem cell transplantation, and brentuximab vedotin exposure differed. The sequencing here drew on peripheral blood mononuclear cells (PBMCs), taken at baseline. These receptors originate from a human donor with classical Hodgkin lymphoma.

This clone was seen a few times. This chain links TRBV7-8 with TRBJ1-2; possible D gene TRBD1, 6 bases. The V end lost 5 bases, the J end lost 3 bases, and 7 bases lay between the germline ends. Germline CDR1 and CDR2: SGHVS and FQNEAQ. The length of the CDR3 is 12 residues. Written as DNA, the CDR3 is TGTGCCAGCAGCCCAGGGGACTATGGCTACACCTTC. Its protein product is CASSPGDYGYTF.

The chain is built from TRBV2 and TRBJ2-6, with 7 bases aligning to TRBD2. The junction had 5 bases not matched to a gene; V was cut back by 3 bases and J by 0 bases. Looked up from germline, CDR1 is SNHLY and CDR2 is FYNNEI. CDR3 size: 17 residues. CDR3 amino acids: CASSDWAGVSGANVLTF. The CDR3 DNA reads TGTGCCAGCAGTGACTGGGCGGGAGTCTCTGGGGCCAACGTCCTGACTTTC.

This clone turned up a few times. The chain combines TRBV4-3 with TRBJ2-7; 7 nucleotides align to TRBD1. The junction had 6 bases not matched to a gene; V was cut back by 3 bases and J by 1 base. The CDR3 totals 15 residues. CDR1 LGHNA and CDR2 YSLEER come from the germline V gene. CDR3 sequence reads: CASSHRQGESYEQYF. CDR3 bases: TGCGCCAGCAGCCATCGACAGGGTGAATCCTACGAGCAGTACTTC.

This chain joins TRBV6-4 and TRBJ2-2, with D unclear. The V end was cut by 2 bases, the J end by 3 bases, with 4 bases between. Germline loops: CDR1 MRHNA, CDR2 SNTAGT. This CDR3 has 13 residues. CDR3 loop: CASSDKDTGELFF. The CDR3, as DNA: TGTGCCAGCAGTGACAAGGACACCGGGGAGCTGTTTTTT.

This clone has more than one count but fewer than ten. The chain carries TRBV19 and TRBJ2-7, with 10 bases lining up with TRBD1. V gave up 4 bases and J gave up 2 bases; unmatched junction bases: 5. The CDR3 has 15 amino acids. Germline lookup yields CDR1 LNHDA and CDR2 SQIVND (reference sequence). The CDR3 is CASSTGTGDPYEQYF. DNA of the CDR3: TGTGCCAGTAGTACCGGGACAGGGGACCCCTACGAGCAGTACTTC. Supplemented by reference TRBV19 and TRBJ2-7, the full variable domain reads DGGITQSPKYLFRKEGQNVTLSCEQNLNHDAMYWYRQDPGQGLRLIYYSQIVNDFQKGDIAEGYSVSREKKESFPLTVTSAQKNPTAFYLCASSTGTGDPYEQYFGPGTRLTVT.

The chain joins TRBV19 to TRBJ1-1; D remains ambiguous. CDR3 length equals 13 residues. The germline V and J ends were trimmed by 0 bases and 7 bases, with 9 bases remaining between them. Germline V gives CDR1 LNHDA, CDR2 SQIVND (reference sequence). This CDR3 reads CASSIDGILEAFF. In DNA form, the CDR3 reads TGTGCCAGTAGTATAGATGGGATCCTTGAAGCTTTCTTT.

This clone was observed a few times. This sequence may be a read error, since a much larger clone differs from it by one base. Additional DNA sequences in this sample encode the identical CDR3. The rearrangement links TRBV4-2 to TRBJ1-5; the D gene is possibly TRBD1 (5 bases). Trimming pared 5 bases from V and 0 bases from J, leaving 11 bases between. The germline V gene has CDR1 LGHNA and CDR2 YNFKEQ. The CDR3 totals 15 residues. The chain's CDR3 is CASSLQGYSNQPQHF. The CDR3 DNA is TGTGCCAGCAGCTTGCAGGGTTATAGCAATCAGCCCCAGCATTTT.

This clone occurred a few times. This chain uses TRBV7-9 with TRBJ1-1, with 9 positions matching TRBD1. Trimming took 8 bases from V and 3 from J; bases not matched to a gene: 1. Germline V gene data show CDR1 as SEHNR and CDR2 as FQNEAQ (reference sequence). The CDR3 sequence is 12 residues long. CDR3 loop: CASGTGYTEAFF. Here the CDR3 DNA reads TGTGCCAGCGGGACAGGGTACACTGAAGCTTTCTTT.